One sample yielded the 21 T cell receptor beta chains listed below, sequenced in a study of blood T cell repertoires in COVID-19. Data came from immunoSEQ multiplex PCR; TCRdb stores just in-frame clones and leaves some out. The sample has about 170,000 clones; 79% are singletons. The sequenced sample was PBMCs or T cells enriched from blood (not recorded which). Receptors originate from a woman in her 70s in a cohort exposed to, infected with or recovered from COVID-19 (not recorded which).

Only one count was recorded for this clone. The chain couples TRBV9 to TRBJ1-3; D uncertain. Trimming cost V 3 bases and J 0 bases, with 10 bases left between them. The CDR3 is 15 amino acids. The germline CDR1 and CDR2 sequences are SGDLS and YYNGEE. CDR3 region: CASSDRTSSGNTIYF. CDR3 DNA: TGTGCCAGCAGCGACCGCACGAGCTCTGGAAACACCATATATTTT.

The rearrangement links TRBV12-5 to TRBJ2-6, with 10 bases lining up with TRBD1. J lost 2 bases, V lost 5 bases, and 18 bases had no gene match. Germline loops: CDR1 LGHNT, CDR2 FRNRAP. CDR3 length: 21 residues. As DNA, the CDR3 is TGTGCTAGTGGTGCCAGGCGACCGGGACAGGGGCGTTTGACTGGGGCCAACGTCCTGACTTTC. Its protein product is CASGARRPGQGRLTGANVLTF.

This chain joins TRBV19 and TRBJ2-1, with TRBD2 matching over 9 bases. V gave up 6 bases and J gave up 6 bases; unmatched junction bases: 9. This CDR3 is 15 amino acids long. Per germline, CDR1 LNHDA and CDR2 SQIVND (reference sequence). In DNA, the CDR3 is TGTGCCAGTAGGGCGGGAGGGCCCGGAAGCAATGAGCAGTTCTTC. Translated: CASRAGGPGSNEQFF. Filled out from reference TRBV19 and TRBJ2-1, the complete variable domain reads DGGITQSPKYLFRKEGQNVTLSCEQNLNHDAMYWYRQDPGQGLRLIYYSQIVNDFQKGDIAEGYSVSREKKESFPLTVTSAQKNPTAFYLCASRAGGPGSNEQFFGPGTRLTVL.

The J gene is TRBJ2-7, the V gene TRBV5-4; 11 positions match TRBD2. The CDR3 runs to 14 residues. Per the germline V gene, CDR1 is SGHNT and CDR2 is YYREEE (reference sequence). V shed 4 bases and J 6 bases; nucleotides not matched to a gene: 6. This chain's CDR3 is CASSQTSGMLEQYF. In nucleotides, the CDR3 is TGTGCCAGCAGCCAGACTAGCGGGATGCTCGAGCAGTACTTC.

Here the CDR3 reads CAISVGRDRGSETQYF. Here the CDR3 DNA reads TGTGCCATCTCGGTAGGCCGGGACAGGGGTTCGGAGACCCAGTACTTC. This chain joins TRBV10-3 and TRBJ2-5; 10 bases agree with TRBD1. The CDR3 extends over 16 amino acids. The germline CDR1 and CDR2 sequences are ENHRY and SYGVKD. V dropped 8 bases and J dropped 5; count of bases not matched to a gene: 14.

The chain has TRBV12-3 or TRBV12-4 and TRBJ1-4; a weak D match, TRBD1 (6 bases). This CDR3 has 13 residues. V lost 6 bases, J lost 4 bases, and 9 bases lay in between. CDR3 protein: CASRQGSNEKLFF. The CDR3 DNA reads as TGTGCCAGCAGGCAGGGGAGTAATGAAAAACTGTTTTTT.

The J gene is TRBJ2-1, the V gene TRBV28, with TRBD2 matching 11 bases. The CDR3 has 17 residues. The ends lost 5 bases at V and 4 bases at J; junction bases unmatched: 10. The germline gives CDR1 MDHEN, CDR2 SYDVKM. The CDR3 nucleotides are TGTGCCAGCAGTACCGGGACTAGCGGAACTAAGTACAATGAGCAGTTCTTC. Amino acids: CASSTGTSGTKYNEQFF.

The V and J genes are TRBV5-1 and TRBJ2-1; tentative D call: TRBD1 (5 bases). Germline V CDR1 and CDR2: SGHRS, YFSETQ. V was cut by 0 bases and J by 1 base, with 8 bases left in between. The CDR3 covers 15 residues. CDR3 in DNA: TGCGCCAGCAGCTTGGGACAGAGTTCCTACAATGAGCAGTTCTTC. This gives the protein CASSLGQSSYNEQFF.

The J gene is TRBJ2-1, the V gene TRBV15; 7 nucleotides align to TRBD2. J was trimmed by 4 bases and V by 5 bases; bases with no gene match: 11. CDR1 and CDR2 (germline): LNHNV, YYDKDF (reference sequence). The CDR3 has 16 residues. The CDR3 DNA reads as TGTGCCACCAGCTCACCCGCGGGAGACCAATACAATGAGCAGTTCTTC. It translates to CATSSPAGDQYNEQFF.

This clone was seen only once. The gene calls are TRBV19 and TRBJ1-5, with 7 bases matching TRBD1. After removal of 7 bases from V and 1 base from J, the junction contained 1 base not matched to a gene. Per the germline V gene, CDR1 is LNHDA and CDR2 is SQIVND (reference sequence). This CDR3 comprises 13 residues. The CDR3 here is CASMGQSNQPQHF. The CDR3 nucleotides read TGTGCCAGTATGGGACAGAGCAATCAGCCCCAGCATTTT.

The genes are TRBV19 and TRBJ2-1; 12 bases match TRBD2. The CDR3 consists of 15 residues. CDR1 is LNHDA, CDR2 SQIVND, per germline (reference sequence). Unmatched junction bases numbered 6, after V lost 5 bases and J lost 7 bases. In nucleotides, the CDR3 is TGTGCCAGTAGTCCCCTAGCGGGAGGGCAGAATGAGCAGTTCTTC. Translated: CASSPLAGGQNEQFF.

The chain employs TRBV6-6 and TRBJ1-6, with D uncertain. CDR1 and CDR2 from the germline V gene are MNHNY and SVGAGI (reference sequence). There are 14 residues in the CDR3. Trimming took 0 bases from V and 12 from J, leaving 12 bases between them. CDR3 in amino acids: CASSYSGRVEPLHF. Here the CDR3 DNA reads TGTGCCAGCAGTTACTCCGGGAGGGTAGAACCCCTCCACTTT.

V usage is TRBV18 and J usage is TRBJ1-2, with 9 bases lining up with TRBD1. The V segment lost 4 bases and the J segment 6 bases; nucleotides outside the gene matches: 9. The germline V gene encodes CDR1 KGHSH and CDR2 LQKENI. The length of the CDR3 is 15 residues. The CDR3: CASSQPGQGRNGYTF. The CDR3 DNA is TGTGCCAGCTCACAACCTGGACAGGGGAGAAATGGCTACACCTTC.

The chain combines TRBV6-5 with TRBJ1-5; 9 bases line up with TRBD1. This CDR3 region has 15 residues. In germline, CDR1 is MNHEY, CDR2 SVGAGI. The junction had 7 bases not matched to a gene; V was cut back by 8 bases and J by 2 bases. CDR3: CASYAGDRGNQPQHF. DNA for the CDR3: TGTGCCAGCTACGCCGGGGACAGGGGCAATCAGCCCCAGCATTTT.

This clone was picked up a small number of times. V is TRBV7-2 and J is TRBJ2-1; the match to TRBD2 covers 8 bases. The CDR3 is made up of 15 amino acids. Trimming at V came to 1 base and at J to 14 bases, leaving 13 bases not matched to a gene. The germline V gene has CDR1 SGHTA and CDR2 FQGNSA. The CDR3: CASSLDPAGGNQEFF. The CDR3 DNA is TGTGCCAGCAGCTTAGATCCGGCGGGGGGTAATCAGGAGTTCTTC.

This clone has only one observation. The chain recombines TRBV11-1 with TRBJ1-1; 8 bases are shared with TRBD1. V gave up 3 bases and J gave up 2 bases; unmatched junction bases: 5. CDR1 and CDR2 from the germline V gene are SGHAT and FQDESV (reference sequence). The CDR3 runs to 15 residues. CDR3 loop: CASSFQGAGNTEAFF. CDR3 coding DNA: TGTGCCAGCAGCTTTCAGGGGGCCGGTAACACTGAAGCTTTCTTT.

As DNA, the CDR3 is TGTGCCAGCAGCTATGCAGGGGGCGCGAAAGCTTTCTTT. Translated: CASSYAGGAKAFF. The chain links TRBV12-3 or TRBV12-4 to TRBJ1-1; TRBD1 matches 8 bases. The trim removed 6 bases at V and 9 bases at J, leaving 9 bases unmatched. The CDR3 is 13 amino acids.

This chain connects TRBV2 to TRBJ2-5; TRBD1 matches 7 bases. Germline CDR1 reads SNHLY; CDR2 reads FYNNEI. The CDR3 length is 16 residues. Trimming removed 6 bases from V and 5 bases from J; junction bases left unmatched: 15. The CDR3 region is CASRSLSKGGLETQYF. CDR3 DNA sequence: TGTGCCAGCAGGTCCCTCTCCAAAGGGGGCTTGGAGACCCAGTACTTC.

The chain employs TRBV29-1 and TRBJ2-5, with D maybe TRBD1 (7 bases). The V end lost 2 bases, the J end lost 5 bases, and 12 bases lay between the germline ends. The CDR3 spans 13 residues. In germline, CDR1 is SQVTM, CDR2 ANQGSEA. The CDR3: CSVEQGGRETQYF. CDR3 coding DNA: TGCAGCGTTGAACAGGGGGGAAGGGAGACCCAGTACTTC.

The rearrangement links TRBV5-1 to TRBJ2-1, with TRBD2 as a possible D gene (6 bases). The length of the CDR3 is 14 residues. Germline CDR1 reads SGHRS; CDR2 reads YFSETQ. The germline V and J ends were trimmed by 4 bases and 6 bases, with 14 bases remaining between them. The CDR3 loop reads CASSISGTSNEQFF. DNA of the CDR3: TGCGCCAGCAGCATTAGCGGAACCTCCAATGAGCAGTTCTTC.

The rearrangement joins TRBV2 to TRBJ2-3, with D perhaps matching TRBD2 (7 bases). This CDR3 is built from 15 residues. Trimming took 8 bases from V and 3 from J, leaving 18 bases between them. The germline CDR1 and CDR2 sequences are SNHLY and FYNNEI. This CDR3 is CASGGRTSETDTQYF. CDR3 nucleotides: TGTGCCAGCGGGGGCAGGACTAGTGAAACAGATACGCAGTATTTT.